This T cell receptor beta chain was recovered during a study of T cell responses to AZD1222 COVID-19 vaccine. Notes on the study in general: Without day 14 samples, only post-peak T cell repertoires were studied.

Sequencing used immunoSEQ multiplex PCR; TCRdb keeps in-frame clones, though not all of them. The sample comprises some 200,000 clones, 90% to 95% of which are singletons, and around 3.8% rests with the top ten. Germline CDR1 SNHLY, CDR2 FYNNEI. CDR3 size: 15 residues. Between the trimmed V and J ends, which lost 5 bases and 3 bases, there was a span of 17 bases. A word on this clone: Its antigen remains unknown.

The chain recombines TRBV2 with TRBJ2-7; a possible D gene is TRBD2 (5 bases). This sample comprised peripheral blood, obtained on day 0 of AZD1222 vaccination. This TCR was sampled from an adult in good health. The CDR3: CASSSVSGIYYEQYF. In DNA, the CDR3 is TGTGCCAGCAGTTCCGTGAGCGGAATATACTACGAGCAGTACTTC.